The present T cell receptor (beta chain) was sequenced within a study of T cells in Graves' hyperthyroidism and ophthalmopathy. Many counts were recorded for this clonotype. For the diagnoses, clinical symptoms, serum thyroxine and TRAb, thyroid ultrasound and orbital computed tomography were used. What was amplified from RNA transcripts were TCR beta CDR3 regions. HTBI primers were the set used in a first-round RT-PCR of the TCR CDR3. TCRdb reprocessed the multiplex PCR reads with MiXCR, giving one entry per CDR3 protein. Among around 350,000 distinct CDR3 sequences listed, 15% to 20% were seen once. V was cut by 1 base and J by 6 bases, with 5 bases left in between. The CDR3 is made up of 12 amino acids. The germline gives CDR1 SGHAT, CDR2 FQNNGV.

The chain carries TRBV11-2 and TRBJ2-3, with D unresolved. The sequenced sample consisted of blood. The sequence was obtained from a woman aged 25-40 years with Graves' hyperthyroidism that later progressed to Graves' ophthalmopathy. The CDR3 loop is CASSLAEDTQYF. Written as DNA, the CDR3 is TGTGCCAGCAGCTTAGCTGAGGATACGCAGTATTTT.